The 17 T cell receptor beta chains listed next were all sequenced from one sample in a study of OX40 agonist ivuxolimab in advanced cancers. Some clones are missing from TCRdb's copy, which holds only in-frame ones; the method was immunoSEQ multiplex PCR. The sample contains roughly 60,000 clones, around 93% of which appear only once. Material: CD4+ or CD8+ T cells sorted from blood, obtained in a trial of the OX40 agonist ivuxolimab. The source of these receptors is an adult with an advanced solid tumor such as melanoma, head and neck, liver or kidney cancer.

This clone occurred once. The CDR3 spells CASSRLAGGMDTQYF. The DNA of the CDR3 is TGTGCCAGCAGCCGTCTAGCGGGAGGTATGGATACGCAGTATTTT. V and J are TRBV14 and TRBJ2-3; 11 positions match TRBD2. V gave up 4 bases and J gave up 6 bases; unmatched junction bases: 6. Germline values: CDR1 SGHDN, CDR2 FVKESK. CDR3 size: 15 residues.

The genes are TRBV19 and TRBJ2-5; either TRBD1 or TRBD2 may fit D (5 bases each). The CDR3 spans 14 residues. CDR1 is LNHDA, CDR2 SQIVND, per germline (reference sequence). V was shortened by 6 bases and J by 1 base, with 12 bases between the two germline ends. For the CDR3, the DNA is TGTGCCAGTAGCAGCCGAGGGACCCAAGAGACCCAGTACTTC. It codes for CASSSRGTQETQYF.

The V gene is TRBV5-1, the J gene TRBJ2-2; D is ambiguous. CDR3 length equals 15 residues. The germline gives CDR1 SGHRS, CDR2 YFSETQ. Trimming stripped 0 bases from V and 5 bases from J, with 11 bases between. This CDR3 is CASSLGVPTTGELFF. CDR3 sequence (DNA): TGCGCCAGCAGCTTGGGCGTCCCTACTACCGGGGAGCTGTTTTTT.

The chain carries TRBV9 and TRBJ2-3, with D perhaps TRBD1 or TRBD2 (5 bases each). Trimming removed 3 bases from V and 5 bases from J, with 16 bases in between. The length of the CDR3 is 15 residues. The germline CDR1 and CDR2 sequences are SGDLS and YYNGEE. The CDR3 spells CASSETTVGGDTQYF. CDR3 bases: TGTGCCAGCAGCGAGACCACGGTTGGGGGAGATACGCAGTATTTT.

The V and J genes are TRBV18 and TRBJ2-1; TRBD2 might be the D (6 bases). Germline values: CDR1 KGHSH, CDR2 LQKENI. This CDR3 contains 13 residues. V was trimmed by 4 bases and J by 5 bases, leaving 9 bases between them. Here the CDR3 reads CASSRVADNEQFF. CDR3 sequence (DNA): TGTGCCAGCTCACGTGTAGCGGACAATGAGCAGTTCTTC. Supplemented by reference TRBV18 and TRBJ2-1, the full variable domain reads NAGVMQNPRHLVRRRGQEARLRCSPMKGHSHVYWYRQLPEEGLKFMVYLQKENIIDESGMPKERFSAEFPKEGPSILRIQQVVRGDSAAYFCASSRVADNEQFFGPGTRLTVL.

This chain links TRBV7-2 with TRBJ1-6; weak D call: TRBD1 (6 bases). The CDR3 is made up of 13 amino acids. CDR1 is SGHTA and CDR2 is FQGNSA in the germline V gene. With 5 bases removed from V and 9 bases from J, the gap between germline ends came to 11 bases. As DNA, the CDR3 is TGTGCCAGCAGCCCCCAGGGGCGTTCACCCCTCCACTTT. Translating gives CASSPQGRSPLHF.

The rearrangement joins TRBV7-2 to TRBJ1-3; D is uncertain. V lost 5 bases and J 3 bases, leaving 14 bases between the germline ends. The germline V gene encodes CDR1 SGHTA and CDR2 FQGNSA. CDR3 length: 15 residues. The CDR3 DNA follows: TGTGCCAGCAGCACCCAGACCGGGGTTGGAAACACCATATATTTT. Amino acid sequence: CASSTQTGVGNTIYF.

The rearrangement links TRBV18 to TRBJ2-3; D perhaps matches TRBD2 (6 bases). V lost 0 bases and J lost 4, with 11 bases in between. Germline V gene sequence: CDR1 KGHSH, CDR2 LQKENI. This CDR3 has 15 residues. CDR3 region: CASSPPHRGADTQYF. The CDR3 region has the DNA TGTGCCAGCTCACCACCGCATCGCGGGGCAGATACGCAGTATTTT.

The chain employs TRBV7-8 and TRBJ1-5, with 8 bases lining up with TRBD1. Germline-derived CDR1 and CDR2 are SGHVS and FQNEAQ. Germline trimming cut 3 bases from V and 6 bases from J; bases unmatched to any gene: 10. The CDR3 covers 16 residues. This CDR3 is CASSFRTGSISQPQHF. The CDR3 coding sequence is TGTGCCAGCAGCTTTCGGACAGGGTCCATTAGTCAGCCCCAGCATTTT.

This clone was recorded once. CDR3 sequence (DNA): TGTGCCAGCAGGGGGACAGGGGGTTTACCCCAGCATTTT. Amino acids: CASRGTGGLPQHF. The rearrangement links TRBV27 to TRBJ1-5, with TRBD1 matching 11 bases. The CDR3 loop spans 13 amino acids. Germline-derived CDR1 and CDR2 are MNHEY and SMNVEV (reference sequence). The junction had 5 bases not matched to a gene; V was cut back by 6 bases and J by 10 bases.

V usage is TRBV27 and J usage is TRBJ2-7; TRBD2 matches 7 bases. In germline, CDR1 is MNHEY, CDR2 SMNVEV (reference sequence). Trimming removed 2 bases from V and 3 bases from J; junction bases left unmatched: 4. The CDR3 runs 14 residues. CDR3 protein: CASSLKAGIYEQYF. CDR3 DNA: TGTGCCAGCAGTTTAAAAGCGGGAATCTACGAGCAGTACTTC.

This chain joins TRBV2 and TRBJ2-1; weak D call: TRBD2 (6 bases). CDR1 SNHLY and CDR2 FYNNEI come from the germline V gene. V gave up 8 bases and J gave up 7 bases, with 21 bases separating them. The CDR3 spans 15 residues. In DNA form, the CDR3 reads TGTGCCAGCTCACTAATGGGGGGTCCCAATAATGAGCAGTTCTTC. Residues: CASSLMGGPNNEQFF.

This chain uses TRBV5-1 with TRBJ1-3; TRBD1 is a possible D gene (6 bases). The germline V gene has CDR1 SGHRS and CDR2 YFSETQ. The V end lost 2 bases, the J end lost 0 bases, and 12 bases lay between the germline ends. This CDR3 is built from 16 residues. CDR3 nucleotide sequence: TGCGCCAGCAGCTTATCAACAGGGAGCTCTGGAAACACCATATATTTT. This sequence encodes CASSLSTGSSGNTIYF.

This chain joins TRBV30 and TRBJ2-1, with 9 bases lining up with TRBD2. Germline V lookup: CDR1 GTSNPN, CDR2 SVGIG (reference sequence). V lost 2 bases to trimming and J lost 6 bases; unmatched junction nucleotides: 8. The CDR3 has 15 residues. DNA of the CDR3: TGTGCCTGGAGTTTGGGGTCTAGCGGGATCAATGAGCAGTTCTTC. Its translation: CAWSLGSSGINEQFF.

The chain joins TRBV30 to TRBJ2-5; D call uncertain. The CDR3 runs to 12 residues. Germline lookup yields CDR1 GTSNPN and CDR2 SVGIG (reference sequence). The V end was cut by 0 bases, the J end by 7 bases, with 9 bases between. The CDR3 DNA reads as TGTGCCTGGAGTGTACAAGGAGCGACCCAGTACTTC. Its protein is CAWSVQGATQYF.

The chain carries TRBV10-3 and TRBJ2-7; no reliable D call. Germline V gives CDR1 ENHRY, CDR2 SYGVKD. The CDR3 runs to 14 residues. Trimming removed 2 bases at V and 3 bases at J, with 11 bases between. The CDR3 here is CAISEAVDFYEQYF. DNA for the CDR3: TGTGCCATCAGTGAGGCAGTAGACTTCTACGAGCAGTACTTC.

The chain recombines TRBV10-1 with TRBJ2-1; D gene uncertain. The V and J ends lost 2 bases and 8 bases respectively, with 10 bases between them. CDR1 and CDR2 from the germline V gene are WNHNN and SYGVQD (reference sequence). This CDR3 region has 13 residues. The chain's CDR3 is CASSETSSDEQFF. As DNA, the CDR3 is TGCGCCAGCAGTGAGACCTCATCTGATGAGCAGTTCTTC.